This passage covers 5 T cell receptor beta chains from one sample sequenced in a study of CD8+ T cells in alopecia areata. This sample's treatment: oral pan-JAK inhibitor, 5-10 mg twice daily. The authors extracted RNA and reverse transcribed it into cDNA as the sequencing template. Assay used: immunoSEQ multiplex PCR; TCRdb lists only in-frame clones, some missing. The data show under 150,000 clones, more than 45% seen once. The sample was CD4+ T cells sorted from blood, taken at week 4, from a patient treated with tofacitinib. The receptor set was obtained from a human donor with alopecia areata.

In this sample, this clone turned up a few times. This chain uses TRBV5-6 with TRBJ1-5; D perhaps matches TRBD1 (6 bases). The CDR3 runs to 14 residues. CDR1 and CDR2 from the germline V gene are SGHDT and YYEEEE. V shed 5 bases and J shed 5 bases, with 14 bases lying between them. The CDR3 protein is CASRDYRDHQPQHF. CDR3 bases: TGTGCCAGCAGGGATTACAGGGACCATCAGCCCCAGCATTTT.

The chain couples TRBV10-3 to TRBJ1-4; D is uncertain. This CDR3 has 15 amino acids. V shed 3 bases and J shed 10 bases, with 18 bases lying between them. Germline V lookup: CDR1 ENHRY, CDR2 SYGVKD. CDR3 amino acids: CAISERGLGGGKLFF. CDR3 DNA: TGTGCCATCAGTGAAAGAGGGCTTGGTGGAGGAAAACTGTTTTTT.

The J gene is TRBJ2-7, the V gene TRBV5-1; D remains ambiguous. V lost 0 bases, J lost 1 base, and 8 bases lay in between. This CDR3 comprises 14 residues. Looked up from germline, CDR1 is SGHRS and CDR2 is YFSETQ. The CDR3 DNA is TGCGCCAGCAGCTTGGTTCTGCATTCCTACGAGCAGTACTTC. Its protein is CASSLVLHSYEQYF.

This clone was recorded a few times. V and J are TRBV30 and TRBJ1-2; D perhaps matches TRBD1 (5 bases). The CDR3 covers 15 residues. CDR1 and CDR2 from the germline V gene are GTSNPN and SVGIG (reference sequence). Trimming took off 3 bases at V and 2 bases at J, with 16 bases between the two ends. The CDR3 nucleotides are TGTGCCTGGAGGAGCCAACAAGGGGCGAACTATGGCTACACCTTC. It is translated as CAWRSQQGANYGYTF.

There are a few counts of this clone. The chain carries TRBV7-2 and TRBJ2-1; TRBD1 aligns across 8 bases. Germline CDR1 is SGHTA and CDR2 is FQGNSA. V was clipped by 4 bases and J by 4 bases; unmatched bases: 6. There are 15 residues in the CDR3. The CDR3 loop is CASSYGTGLYNEQFF. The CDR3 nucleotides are TGTGCCAGCAGCTACGGGACAGGTTTGTACAATGAGCAGTTCTTC.